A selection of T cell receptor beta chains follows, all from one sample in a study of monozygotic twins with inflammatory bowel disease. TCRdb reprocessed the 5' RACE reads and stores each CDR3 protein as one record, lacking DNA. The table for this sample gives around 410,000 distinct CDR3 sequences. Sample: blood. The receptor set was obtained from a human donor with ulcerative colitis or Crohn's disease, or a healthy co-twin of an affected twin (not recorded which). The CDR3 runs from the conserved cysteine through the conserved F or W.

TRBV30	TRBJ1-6	CAWSVRLGASGNSPLHF
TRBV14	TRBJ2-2	CASSQDLGAGELFF
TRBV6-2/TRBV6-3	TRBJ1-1	CASSRRPDTEAFF
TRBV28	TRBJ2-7	CASSLSHYEQYF
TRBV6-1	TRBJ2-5	CASSAGTLEETQYF
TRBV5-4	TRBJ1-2	CASSPGTAALYTF
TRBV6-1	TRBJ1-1	CASSTTGGSTEAFF
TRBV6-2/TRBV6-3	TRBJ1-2	CASSYPSYGYTF
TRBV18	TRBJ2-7	CASSPPTGTGYEQHF
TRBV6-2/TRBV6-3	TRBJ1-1	CASRVTGENTEAFF
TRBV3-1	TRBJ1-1	CASSREAYEAFF
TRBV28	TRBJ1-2	CASAYSGGYGYTF
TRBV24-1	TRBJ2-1	CARTYGVSYNEQFF
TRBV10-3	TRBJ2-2	CAIPRGPSNTGELFF
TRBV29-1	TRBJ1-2	CSVTSTDYGGYTF
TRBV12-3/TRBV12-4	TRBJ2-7	CAGSATGTYEQYF
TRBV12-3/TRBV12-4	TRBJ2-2	CASRVGLAGSGELFF
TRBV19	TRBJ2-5	CASSIVGTVGGLETQYF
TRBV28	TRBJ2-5	CASSISGAKETQYF
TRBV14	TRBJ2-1	CASSQDLAGVNEQFF
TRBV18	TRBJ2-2	CASSPLQGGSNTGELFF
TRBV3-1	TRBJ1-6	CASTPRTAGNSPLHF
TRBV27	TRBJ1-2	CASSLSVEGGDGYTF
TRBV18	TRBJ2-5	CASSPRAGVGETQYF
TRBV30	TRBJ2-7	CAWSDRDSLLYEQYF
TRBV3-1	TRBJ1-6	CASSQTGSRNSPLHF
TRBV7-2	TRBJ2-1	CASSLAVSAPRYNEQFF
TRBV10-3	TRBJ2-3	CAIREGTGTDTQYF
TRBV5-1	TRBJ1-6	CASSFAPGQGPQGSYNSPLHF
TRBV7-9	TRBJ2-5	CASSLGTGSETQYF
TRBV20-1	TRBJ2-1	CSASGPTGDEQFF
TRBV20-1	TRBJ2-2	CSHRGGGDTGELFF
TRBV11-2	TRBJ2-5	CASSFGLAGGLRGETQYF
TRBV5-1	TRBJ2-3	CASRSLAGAGDTQYF
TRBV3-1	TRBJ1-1	CASSQTSGDTEAFF
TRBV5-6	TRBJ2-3	CASSLGGGSTDTQYF
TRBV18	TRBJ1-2	CASSPGTADGYTF
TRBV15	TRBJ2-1	CATSRDTGGSYNEQFF
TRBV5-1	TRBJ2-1	CASSLGRQGAGEQFF
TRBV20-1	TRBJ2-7	CSARGGTGPYEQYF
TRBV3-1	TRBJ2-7	CASSQDSGLATYEQYF
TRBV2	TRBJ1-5	CASQEGGALGQPQHF
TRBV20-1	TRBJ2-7	CSARDSDRLGYEQYF
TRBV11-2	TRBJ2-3	CASSLNLTAWAAITDTQYF
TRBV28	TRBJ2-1	CASSLGGTGYYNEQFF